Listed here are 5 T cell receptor beta chains from one sample, sequenced in a study of identical twins (dated by TCRdb to 2016 to 2018). Libraries were constructed by 5' RACE. TCRdb names Illumina HiSeq 2000 as the instrument used. Clones were called with MiXCR by TCRdb after fastp trimmed the public reads at Q25, and only in-frame beta chains were retained. Each CDR3 protein gets just one entry, which takes the most common genes and DNA from the rows behind it. Counted in this sample were hundreds of thousands of distinct CDR3 sequences; 24% of them appeared once. Jointly, the top ten make up 2.9% of the sample. The sample was also reused in another study, on T cells expressing NK-cell markers.

The source material was CD4+ T cells sorted from blood. Receptors were obtained from a woman aged 18-35 years in good health.

The rearrangement links TRBV3-1 to TRBJ2-5, with TRBD1 as a possible D gene (5 bases). The CDR3 sequence is 16 residues long. Germline-derived CDR1 and CDR2 are LGHDT and YNNKEL (reference sequence). Trimming took off 8 bases at V and 2 bases at J, with 21 bases between the two ends. CDR3 amino acids: CASGSSMGHRQETQYF. DNA for the CDR3: TGTGCCAGCGGTTCCAGCATGGGGCACAGGCAAGAGACCCAGTACTTC.

This sequence joins TRBV29-1 and TRBJ2-7, with D perhaps TRBD1 (5 bases). Trimming shortened V by 7 bases and J by 3 bases, and 16 bases separated the two germline ends. Germline V CDR1 and CDR2: SQVTM, ANQGSEA. The CDR3 covers 13 residues. CDR3 nucleotide sequence: TGCAGCGCTGGGCATGGGGCGGTCTACGAGCAGTACTTC. This encodes CSAGHGAVYEQYF.

The chain has TRBV20-1 and TRBJ2-1, with 11 bases that match TRBD2. Germline CDR1 reads DFQATT; CDR2 reads SNEGSKA (reference sequence). The CDR3 contains 15 residues. V trimming: 6 bases; J trimming: 9 bases; junction bases outside the gene matches: 13. The chain's CDR3 is CSAVVSGRARSEQFF. The CDR3 DNA follows: TGCAGTGCCGTCGTTAGCGGGAGGGCCAGGAGTGAGCAGTTCTTC.

The rearrangement joins TRBV7-8 to TRBJ1-1; D is unresolved. There are 13 residues in the CDR3. Germline CDR1 is SGHVS and CDR2 is FQNEAQ. With 1 base removed from V and 7 bases from J, the gap between germline ends came to 10 bases. CDR3: CASSLVKHSEAFF. CDR3 coding DNA: TGTGCCAGCAGCTTAGTCAAGCACAGTGAAGCTTTCTTT.

CDR3 bases: TGTGCCAGCAGGTTGCAGGGAAGGTACGGCTACACCTTC. Translation gives CASRLQGRYGYTF. The chain combines TRBV14 with TRBJ1-2; D perhaps matches TRBD1 (5 bases). Germline V gene lookup returns CDR1 SGHDN and CDR2 FVKESK. This CDR3 has 13 amino acids. The ends were cut back, 6 bases at V and 8 bases at J, with 16 bases in the middle. The whole variable domain, filled in from reference TRBV14 and TRBJ1-2, reads EAGVTQFPSHSVIEKGQTVTLRCDPISGHDNLYWYRRVMGKEIKFLLHFVKESKQDESGMPNNRFLAERTGGTYSTLKVQPAELEDSGVYFCASRLQGRYGYTFGSGTRLTVV.